This T cell receptor (beta chain) was obtained from a study of CXCR3-negative and CXCR3-positive naive CD8 T cells. A word on this clonotype: What it recognizes is unknown.

Preparation of TRB cDNA libraries relied on 5' RACE carrying UMI labels. TCRdb re-called the 5' RACE reads and catalogs CDR3 proteins one per entry, DNA excluded. In all, the sample yields 120,000 to 150,000 distinct CDR3 sequences. Whole-study findings and limits: Naive cells with CXCR3 showed TRB CDR3s that were more hydrophobic than those in CXCR3-negative naive cells. With CXCR3 expression partially decreased after cryopreservation, most assays relied on fresh PBMCs.

CDR1 MNHEY and CDR2 SVGAGI come from the germline V gene. The CDR3 has 17 amino acids. V gene TRBV6-5 combines with J gene TRBJ2-5. The receptor was derived from a human donor in good health. Some clones in this sample may be carry-over from other donors' samples. The material sequenced was naive CXCR3+ CD8+ T cells from blood. Subset described: CD45RO-CCR7+CD27+CD95- naive CD8+ T cells expressing CXCR3 (TNR3+). The CDR3 region is CASSYDEMGSYQETQYF.